This TCR beta chain was obtained from a study of PD-L1 blockade in urothelial cancer (dated by TCRdb to between 2016 and 2019). About the investigation overall: All patients started therapy in the mid-2010s and received atezolizumab 1,200 mg intravenously every 3 weeks. About 90% of the roughly 30 patients were identified as males with urothelial cancer of bladder origin, and a prior smoking history was reported by 18 of 29 patients. An ECOG performance status of 0 or 1 was recorded for the patients, and 0 to 3 prior chemotherapy regimens had been received by the patients. Blood samples were analyzed at two time points: 3 weeks after treatment start (second dose) and 6 weeks after treatment start. Blood samples gave median yields of approximately 130,000 T cells and over 80,000 unique TCRs, along with a median clonality of 0.080. An exploratory multi-omic analysis was conducted of the somatic, immune and clinical correlates of response to PD-L1 blockade with atezolizumab in urothelial cancer. Pretreatment tumor samples, along with matched peripheral blood serially collected before and after atezolizumab treatment, were subjected to TCR sequencing. Durable clinical benefit meant progression-free survival longer than 6 months, and TCR features were also tested against progression-free and overall survival. In the same patients, pretreatment tumors underwent whole exome sequencing and RNA sequencing in addition to TCR sequencing. Several patients achieved durable clinical benefit and fewer than 25 did not. Pretreatment blood TCR-seq was available for about 27 patients, at least one posttreatment blood collection was obtained for about 24 patients, and tumor TCR-seq was available for about 24 patients.

Points the paper makes about the study in general: A pretreatment peripheral blood TCR clonality below the median was linked to improved progression-free and overall survival. Because of the small sample size (n of about 30) and the many exploratory analyses performed, the results are intended to be regarded as hypothesis-generating. Among patients with durable benefit, tumor-associated TCR clones showed greater expansion in peripheral blood 3 weeks after treatment started (n ≈ 21, p = 0.022).

Per the germline V gene (reference sequence), SEHNR is the CDR1 and FQNEAQ is the CDR2. After removal of 4 bases from V and 3 bases from J, the junction retains 6 bases not matched to a gene. The CDR3 spans 16 residues, from the cysteine through the phenylalanine. Just CDR3 DNA is preserved here, 48 bases in frame from base 1. Comment on this clone: Its antigen is currently not known. Qualities for individual bases were not recorded, and no much larger clone is one base off.

This sample's time point label indicates: pretreatment peripheral blood. The cohort comprised 25 to 35 patients with locally advanced or metastatic urothelial carcinoma treated at Memorial Sloan Kettering on a trial protocol. Peripheral blood mononuclear cells were collected pretreatment and during treatment, with between 1 and 8 total time points obtained per patient. The Qiagen DNeasy Blood extraction kit was used to purify genomic DNA from total PBMCs and tumor samples. PBMCs were collected pretreatment and during treatment, and were isolated and stored as previously described. Synthetic TCR analog templates were spiked into each PCR so that absolute template abundance could be estimated from read counts. The immunoSEQ assay used bias-controlled V and J gene primers to amplify TCRbeta CDR3 regions from genomic DNA. Sequencing of rearranged TCRbeta segments was performed at approximately 20X coverage. Processing in the source paper ran as follows. Sequencing errors were corrected by clustering, and CDR3s were annotated against IMGT so that V, D and J genes could be assigned. Out-of-frame and stop-codon sequences were excluded, and only productive TCRbeta rearrangements were used in downstream analyses. To compute clonality, Shannon entropy was normalized by the log of the number of unique productive sequences and then subtracted from one. Fisher's exact test with Benjamini-Hochberg correction, at a threshold of adjusted p below 0.01, was used to find clones that differed between time points or between blood and tumor. As stored in TCRdb, this immuneACCESS dataset retains in-frame rearrangements with V and J assigned. A fraction of the clones does not appear; measured against another copy, unresolved V genes explain less than half of the discrepancy, and the remainder lacks a known reason. V, J and clone size derive from that table, while D and trimming were established from the DNA sequence. In this sample the table shows 50,000 to 65,000 clones, 81% of which occur a single time. Jointly, the top ten make up 3.2% of the sample.

The source was PBMCs, collected around atezolizumab (anti-PD-L1) treatment. The sequence was obtained from a man in his 70s with urothelial cancer. The chain links TRBV7-9 with TRBJ2-1, and 10 junctional nucleotides match TRBD2. The CDR3 protein is CASSSAAGGVYNEQFF. The base sequence is TGTGCCAGCAGCTCAGCAGCGGGAGGGGTCTACAATGAGCAGTTCTTC.